Below are 22 T cell receptor beta chains sequenced from a single sample in a study of shared clonotypes between healthy human individuals. The table came from immunoSEQ multiplex PCR; TCRdb's copy has only in-frame clones and leaves some out. There are around 500,000 clones in the sample; more than 65% occur only once, and roughly 13% lies in the top ten. Sequenced input: PBMCs. The receptor set was obtained from a woman in her thirties or forties in good health. Some clones in this sample may be carry-over from other donors' samples.

This clone came up a few times. The J gene is TRBJ1-1, the V gene TRBV5-4; 9 nucleotides align to TRBD1. This CDR3 comprises 16 residues. Germline values: CDR1 SGHNT, CDR2 YYREEE (reference sequence). V shed 2 bases and J 2 bases; nucleotides not matched to a gene: 7. The CDR3 nucleotides are TGTGCCAGCAGCTTAACCGGGACAGGGAGAAACACTGAAGCTTTCTTT. This codes for CASSLTGTGRNTEAFF.

The chain employs TRBV5-4 and TRBJ2-5; TRBD2 might be the D (5 bases). CDR1 is SGHNT and CDR2 is YYREEE in the germline V gene (reference sequence). V was shortened by 0 bases and J by 6 bases, with 9 bases between the two germline ends. The length of the CDR3 is 13 residues. Written as DNA, the CDR3 is TGTGCCAGCAGCTTGGAAACGGGGAAGACCCAGTACTTC. Amino acid sequence: CASSLETGKTQYF.

The chain is built from TRBV10-3 and TRBJ2-1, with D tentatively TRBD1 or TRBD2 (6 bases each). V was clipped by 9 bases and J by 5 bases, with 17 bases between them. The CDR3 is 14 residues long. CDR1 and CDR2 (germline): ENHRY, SYGVKD. The CDR3 region is CAIRRGAGDNEQFF. The CDR3 DNA reads TGTGCCATTCGGAGGGGGGCAGGGGACAATGAGCAGTTCTTC.

This chain uses TRBV7-8 with TRBJ2-5, with TRBD2 identical over 7 bases. The germline CDR1 and CDR2 sequences are SGHVS and FQNEAQ. The ends lost 10 bases at V and 5 bases at J; junction bases unmatched: 7. The CDR3 has 12 residues. The CDR3: CAIPWGGETQYF. In nucleotides, the CDR3 is TGTGCCATCCCTTGGGGGGGGGAGACCCAGTACTTC. The full variable domain, completed using reference TRBV7-8 and TRBJ2-5, is GAGVSQSPRYKVAKRGQDVALRCDPISGHVSLFWYQQALGQGPEFLTYFQNEAQLDKSGLPSDRFFAERPEGSVSTLKIQRTQQEDSAVYLCAIPWGGETQYFGPGTRLLVL.

The V call is TRBV7-9, the J call TRBJ2-2; D gene unclear. CDR3 length: 15 residues. Trimming removed 3 bases at V and 1 base at J, with 9 bases between. Germline loops: CDR1 SEHNR, CDR2 FQNEAQ (reference sequence). The chain's CDR3 is CASSLSSGNTGELFF. CDR3 nucleotide sequence: TGTGCCAGCAGCTTGAGTTCGGGGAACACCGGGGAGCTGTTTTTT.

In its sample, this clone was seen once. A far larger clone lies a single base away; this is likely a read error. The V gene is TRBV7-3, the J gene TRBJ1-1; the D gene is possibly TRBD1 (5 bases). Trimming cost V 7 bases and J 9 bases, with 12 bases left between them. Germline-derived CDR1 and CDR2 are SGHTA and FQGTGA. This CDR3 has 11 residues. CDR3 sequence (DNA): TGTGCCAGCATCTTGGGGGAGAAAGCTTTCTTT. Amino acids: CASILGEKAFF.

The table lists this clone with many counts. Different DNA sequences within this sample yield the same CDR3. The chain couples TRBV7-2 to TRBJ2-5, with TRBD2 matching 7 bases. The J call may be in error: the DNA end matches TRBJ2-7 better. The CDR3 consists of 14 residues. CDR1 and CDR2 (germline): SGHTA, FQGNSA. CDR3: CASSLTGLAYEQYF. Written as DNA, the CDR3 is TGTGCCAGCAGCTTAACAGGACTAGCCTACGAGCAGTACTTC.

This chain joins TRBV28 and TRBJ1-2; 8 bases map to TRBD1. The J segment lost 2 bases and the V segment lost 3 bases, leaving 5 bases of the junction unmatched. Germline CDR1 reads MDHEN; CDR2 reads SYDVKM. The CDR3 sequence is 15 residues long. This CDR3 is CASSFAGGRNYGYTF. The CDR3 coding sequence is TGTGCCAGCAGTTTTGCAGGGGGCAGGAACTATGGCTACACCTTC.

Notes on this clone: One base separates it from a far larger clone, so it is likely a read error. The sample holds other DNA sequences that translate to the same CDR3. The chain employs TRBV30 and TRBJ2-3; no clear D gene. Per the germline V gene, CDR1 is GTSNPN and CDR2 is SVGIG (reference sequence). The CDR3 runs 11 residues. The CDR3 reads CACSLSHTQYF. CDR3 DNA: TGTGCATGTTCCCTAAGCCACACGCAGTATTTT.

With regard to this clone: One base separates it from a far larger clone, so it is likely a read error. The chain uses TRBV6-1 and TRBJ2-7; a possible D gene is TRBD1 (6 bases). This CDR3 region has 14 residues. Germline CDR1 MNHNS, CDR2 SASEGT. For the CDR3, the DNA is TGTGCCACGAGGCGAGGGGGAGACTTGGACGAGCGGTACTTC. This codes for CATRRGGDLDERYF.

Details on this clone: Different DNA sequences within this sample yield the same CDR3. The CDR3 loop is CASSPGQLNTGELFF. In nucleotides, the CDR3 is TGTGCCAGCAGCCCAGGACAGCTAAACACCGGGGAGCTGTTTTTT. The rearrangement uses TRBV5-6 and TRBJ2-2; a weak D match, TRBD1 (6 bases). CDR3 length: 15 residues. Trimming pared 4 bases from V and 2 bases from J, leaving 12 bases between. CDR1 is SGHDT, CDR2 YYEEEE, per germline.

About this clone: A far larger clone lies a single base away; this is likely a read error. The chain uses TRBV5-1 and TRBJ2-5, with D possibly being TRBD1 (5 bases). The J call may be mistaken, given a closer DNA end match to TRBJ2-7. The CDR3 runs to 18 residues. CDR1 SGHRS and CDR2 YFSETQ come from the germline V gene. This CDR3 is CASSLASGQDAKSCEQYF. The CDR3 DNA reads as TGCGCCAGCAGCTTGGCGTCAGGGCAGGATGCCAAGTCCTGCGAGCAGTACTTC.

J is TRBJ2-3 and V is TRBV6-1, with 8 bases aligning to TRBD2. The CDR3 length is 15 residues. V dropped 4 bases and J dropped 3; count of bases not matched to a gene: 6. In germline, CDR1 is MNHNS, CDR2 SASEGT. The CDR3 protein is CASSGAGGWTDTQYF. DNA of the CDR3: TGTGCCAGCAGTGGGGCGGGAGGATGGACAGATACGCAGTATTTT.

The V and J genes are TRBV15 and TRBJ1-1, with D uncertain. Looked up from germline, CDR1 is LNHNV and CDR2 is YYDKDF (reference sequence). The CDR3 loop spans 13 amino acids. V was cut by 1 base and J by 10 bases, with 13 bases left in between. The CDR3 here is CATSRVGSIGAFF. CDR3 in DNA: TGTGCCACCAGCAGAGTTGGGAGTATCGGAGCTTTCTTT.

The genes are TRBV2 and TRBJ2-1, with D maybe TRBD2 (6 bases). Trimming took off 7 bases at V and 4 bases at J, with 14 bases between the two ends. Germline V gene lookup returns CDR1 SNHLY and CDR2 FYNNEI. The CDR3 is made up of 14 amino acids. CDR3 sequence reads: CASMERAGYNEQFF. In nucleotides, the CDR3 is TGTGCCAGCATGGAGCGGGCGGGTTACAATGAGCAGTTCTTC. The whole variable domain, remainder taken from reference TRBV2 and TRBJ2-1, is EPEVTQTPSHQVTQMGQEVILRCVPISNHLYFYWYRQILGQKVEFLVSFYNNEISEKSEIFDDQFSVERPDGSNFTLKIRSTKLEDSAMYFCASMERAGYNEQFFGPGTRLTVL.

As for this clone: A far larger clone is a single base away, which makes a read error likely. The chain couples TRBV4-3 to TRBJ2-1; D remains ambiguous. CDR3 length: 17 residues. Germline V gene lookup returns CDR1 LGHNA and CDR2 YSLEER. This CDR3 reads CSSSQGYSREHYNEQFF. CDR3 DNA sequence: TGCTCCAGCAGCCAAGGCTATTCCCGCGAACACTACAATGAGCAGTTCTTC.

This clone has just one count. Only one base separates this from a far larger clonotype, so it likely reflects a read error. This sequence joins TRBV4-2 and TRBJ2-2; 7 nucleotides match TRBD2. The germline CDR1 and CDR2 sequences are LGHNA and YNFKEQ. CDR3 length: 18 amino acids. The CDR3 here is CASSQVGAGASGTVELFF. The CDR3 DNA follows: TGTGCCAGCAGCCAAGTCGGGGCGGGAGCTTCGGGCACCGTGGAGCTGTTTTTT.

V gene TRBV7-9 combines with J gene TRBJ2-7, with D tentatively TRBD2 (5 bases). Trimming took off 4 bases at V and 5 bases at J, with 12 bases between the two ends. CDR3 length: 13 amino acids. CDR1 is SEHNR and CDR2 is FQNEAQ in the germline V gene (reference sequence). CDR3 coding DNA: TGTGCCAGCAGCTCCCCGCGGGCTAACGAGCAGTACTTC. Translated: CASSSPRANEQYF.

This clone was picked up one time. This rearrangement joins TRBV5-1 to TRBJ2-3; TRBD1 aligns across 10 bases. Germline CDR1 SGHRS, CDR2 YFSETQ. Trimming removed 0 bases from V and 4 bases from J; junction bases left unmatched: 2. The CDR3 loop spans 15 amino acids. Here the CDR3 DNA reads TGCGCCAGCAGCTTGGTGGGACAGGGGTCAGATACGCAGTATTTT. Translation: CASSLVGQGSDTQYF.

The chain employs TRBV2 and TRBJ1-5; TRBD1 might be the D (5 bases). The germline V gene has CDR1 SNHLY and CDR2 FYNNEI. The CDR3 spans 11 residues. V was clipped by 8 bases and J by 3 bases, with 5 bases between them. CDR3 coding DNA: TGTGCCAGCGGGGCCAATCAGCCCCAGCATTTT. It encodes CASGANQPQHF. Full variable domain (missing parts from reference TRBV2 and TRBJ1-5): EPEVTQTPSHQVTQMGQEVILRCVPISNHLYFYWYRQILGQKVEFLVSFYNNEISEKSEIFDDQFSVERPDGSNFTLKIRSTKLEDSAMYFCASGANQPQHFGDGTRLSIL.

Details on this clone: Lacking the conserved final phenylalanine or tryptophan, this CDR3 likely reflects a read error. The V and J genes are TRBV30 and TRBJ1-1; D remains unclear. The CDR3 length is 14 residues. Trimming took 3 bases from V and 4 from J, leaving 15 bases between them. CDR1 GTSNPN and CDR2 SVGIG come from the germline V gene (reference sequence). Here the CDR3 reads CAWRDSPAGTEAFS. The CDR3 nucleotides read TGTGCCTGGAGGGACTCGCCTGCGGGCACTGAAGCTTTCTCT.

The chain uses TRBV10-1 and TRBJ2-7; the match to TRBD2 covers 12 bases. V lost 0 bases to trimming and J lost 6 bases; unmatched junction nucleotides: 12. CDR1 is WNHNN and CDR2 is SYGVQD in the germline V gene (reference sequence). CDR3 length equals 18 residues. The CDR3 here is CASSESNPTSGRSGEQYF. The CDR3 DNA follows: TGCGCCAGCAGTGAGTCGAATCCCACTAGCGGGAGGTCGGGCGAGCAGTACTTC.